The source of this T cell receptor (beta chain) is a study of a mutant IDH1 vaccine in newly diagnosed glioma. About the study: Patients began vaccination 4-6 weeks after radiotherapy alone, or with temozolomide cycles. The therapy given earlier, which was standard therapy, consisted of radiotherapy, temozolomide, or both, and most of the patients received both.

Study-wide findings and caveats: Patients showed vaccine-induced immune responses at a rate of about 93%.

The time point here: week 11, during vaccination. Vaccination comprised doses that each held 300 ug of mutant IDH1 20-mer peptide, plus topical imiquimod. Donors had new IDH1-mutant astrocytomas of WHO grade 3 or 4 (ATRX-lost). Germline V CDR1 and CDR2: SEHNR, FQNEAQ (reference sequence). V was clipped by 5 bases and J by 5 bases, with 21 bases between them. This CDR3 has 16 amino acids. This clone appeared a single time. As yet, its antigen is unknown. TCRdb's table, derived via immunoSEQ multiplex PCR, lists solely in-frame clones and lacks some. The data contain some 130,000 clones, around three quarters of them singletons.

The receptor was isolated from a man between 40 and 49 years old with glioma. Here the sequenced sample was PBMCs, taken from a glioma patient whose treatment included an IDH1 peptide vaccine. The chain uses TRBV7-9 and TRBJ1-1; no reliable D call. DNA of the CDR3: TGTGCCAGCAGCCCCCCGAGCTCCCCGGGGAGGACTGAAGCTTTCTTT. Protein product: CASSPPSSPGRTEAFF. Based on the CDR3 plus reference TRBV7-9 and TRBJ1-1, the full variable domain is DTGVSQNPRHKITKRGQNVTFRCDPISEHNRLYWYRQTLGQGPEFLTYFQNEAQLEKSRLLSDRFSAERPKGSFSTLEIQRTEQGDSAMYLCASSPPSSPGRTEAFFGQGTRLTVV.